A single sample is the source of the 8 T cell receptor beta chains below, sequenced in a study of regulatory T cells in long-lasting Graves disease. Time point meaning: newly diagnosed GD, antithyroid drugs for less than 3 months. The TCR library was prepared using RNA isolated from PBMCs. In building TCR beta libraries, iRepertoire HTBI primers were used together with Arm-PCR of CDR3 regions. TCRdb re-called the multiplex PCR reads with MiXCR, one entry per CDR3 protein. Of approximately 230,000 distinct CDR3 sequences in the sample, around 18% are singletons; the top ten hold less than 25%. The sequencing here drew on peripheral blood mononuclear cells (PBMCs), taken at new diagnosis, from a patient treated with antithyroid drugs. The receptors stem from a female donor with Graves disease.

J is TRBJ2-1 and V is TRBV12-3 or TRBV12-4, with 12 nucleotides matching TRBD2. This CDR3 has 14 amino acids. Trimming removed 5 bases from V and 9 bases from J; junction bases left unmatched: 5. In DNA, the CDR3 is TGTGCCAGCAGTCGACTAGCGGGAGTGGGTGAGCAGTTCTTC. This encodes CASSRLAGVGEQFF.

This clonotype was seen ten or more times. The rearrangement joins TRBV20-1 to TRBJ1-1, with D uncertain. The CDR3 has 12 residues. Germline V gives CDR1 DFQATT, CDR2 SNEGSKA (reference sequence). V shed 4 bases and J shed 1 base, with 7 bases lying between them. This chain's CDR3 is CSAIGGNTEAFF. The CDR3 DNA reads as TGCAGTGCTATAGGAGGGAACACTGAAGCTTTCTTT.

The table lists this clonotype with many counts. The rearrangement joins TRBV11-2 to TRBJ1-2; TRBD1 matches 9 bases. Per germline, CDR1 SGHAT and CDR2 FQNNGV. The CDR3 runs 13 residues. V trimming: 8 bases; J trimming: 2 bases; junction bases outside the gene matches: 3. CDR3 residues: CASGDRGNYGYTF. CDR3 bases: TGTGCCAGCGGAGACAGGGGGAACTATGGCTACACCTTC.

This clonotype was recorded once. The chain uses TRBV27 and TRBJ2-3; TRBD1 agrees at 7 bases. Looked up from germline, CDR1 is MNHEY and CDR2 is SMNVEV (reference sequence). CDR3 length: 13 residues. The trim removed 6 bases at V and 7 bases at J, leaving 7 bases unmatched. This chain's CDR3 is CASSGTALNTQYF. The CDR3 bases are TGTGCCAGCAGCGGGACAGCTCTAAATACGCAGTATTTT.

This clonotype was detected ten times or more. The gene calls are TRBV11-2 and TRBJ2-7, with 8 nucleotides matching TRBD2. This CDR3 region has 17 residues. Unmatched junction bases numbered 16, after V lost 3 bases and J lost 6 bases. Germline values: CDR1 SGHAT, CDR2 FQNNGV. CDR3 in amino acids: CASSFLAGGGVPSEQYF. DNA for the CDR3: TGTGCCAGCAGCTTTCTCGCCGGGGGGGGGGTCCCTTCCGAGCAGTACTTC.

Worth noting for this clonotype: A far bigger clonotype differs at one base, so this is likely a read error. The chain uses TRBV7-3 and TRBJ2-1; TRBD2 matches 12 bases. Gene TRBJ2-5 matches the end of the DNA better, so the J call may be wrong. The germline gives CDR1 SGHTA, CDR2 FQGTGA. There are 17 residues in the CDR3. The DNA for the CDR3 is TGTGCCAGCAGGTTACTAGCGGGAGGATCCCTCCAAGAGACCCAGTACTTC. Translating gives CASRLLAGGSLQETQYF.

In its sample, this clonotype was seen many times. The chain has TRBV29-1 and TRBJ2-7; maybe TRBD2 (5 bases). From germline, CDR1 is SQVTM and CDR2 ANQGSEA. The CDR3 is 12 residues long. V was clipped by 4 bases and J by 0 bases, with 7 bases between them. This chain's CDR3 is CSVAGISYEQYF. DNA of the CDR3: TGCAGCGTTGCCGGGATCTCCTACGAGCAGTACTTC.

This chain links TRBV11-2 with TRBJ2-7; TRBD1 matches at 9 bases. The J call may be faulty, since TRBJ2-5 better matches the DNA end. The CDR3 consists of 15 residues. CDR1 SGHAT and CDR2 FQNNGV come from the germline V gene. The CDR3 DNA reads TGTGCCAGCAGCCCCGGGACAGGGCTCATGGAGACCCAGTACTTC. Protein product: CASSPGTGLMETQYF.